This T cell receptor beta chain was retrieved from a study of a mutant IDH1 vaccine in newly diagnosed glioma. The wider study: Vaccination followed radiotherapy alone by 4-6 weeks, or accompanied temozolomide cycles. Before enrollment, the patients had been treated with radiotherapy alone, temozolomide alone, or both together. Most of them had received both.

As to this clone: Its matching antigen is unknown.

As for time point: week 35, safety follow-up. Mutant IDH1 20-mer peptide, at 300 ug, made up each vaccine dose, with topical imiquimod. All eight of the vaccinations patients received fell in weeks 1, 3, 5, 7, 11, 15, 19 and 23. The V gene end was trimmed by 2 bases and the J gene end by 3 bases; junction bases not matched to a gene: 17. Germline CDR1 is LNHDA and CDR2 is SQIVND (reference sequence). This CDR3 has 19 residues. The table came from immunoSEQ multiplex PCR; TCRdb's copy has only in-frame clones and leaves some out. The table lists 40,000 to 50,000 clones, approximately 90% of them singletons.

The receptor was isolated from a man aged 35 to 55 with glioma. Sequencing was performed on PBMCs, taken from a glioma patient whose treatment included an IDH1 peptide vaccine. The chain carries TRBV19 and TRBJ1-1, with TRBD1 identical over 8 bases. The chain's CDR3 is CASSIWGTGRPLLYTEAFF. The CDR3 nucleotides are TGTGCCAGTAGTATATGGGGGACAGGCCGACCACTCTTATACACTGAAGCTTTCTTT.